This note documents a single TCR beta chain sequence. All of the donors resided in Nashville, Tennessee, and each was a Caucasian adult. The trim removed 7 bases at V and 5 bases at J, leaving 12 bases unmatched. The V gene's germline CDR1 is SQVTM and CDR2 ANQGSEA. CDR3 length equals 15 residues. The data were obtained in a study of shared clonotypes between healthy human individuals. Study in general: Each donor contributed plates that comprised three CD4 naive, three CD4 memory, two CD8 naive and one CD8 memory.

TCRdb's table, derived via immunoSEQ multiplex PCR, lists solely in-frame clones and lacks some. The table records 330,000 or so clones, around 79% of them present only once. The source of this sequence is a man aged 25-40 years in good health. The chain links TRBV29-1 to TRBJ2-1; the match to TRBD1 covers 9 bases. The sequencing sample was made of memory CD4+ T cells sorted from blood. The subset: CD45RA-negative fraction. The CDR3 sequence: CSARRTGGGHNEQFF. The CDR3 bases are TGCAGCGCAAGGAGAACAGGGGGCGGACACAATGAGCAGTTCTTC.